This record covers a single T cell receptor beta chain. Per the germline V gene, CDR1 is MNHNS and CDR2 is SASEGT. The CDR3 runs 15 residues. J gave up 3 bases and V 1 base, and 1 base lay outside the gene matches. The sample belongs to a study of OX40 agonist ivuxolimab in advanced cancers. Sequenced by immunoSEQ multiplex PCR; TCRdb stores in-frame clones only, minus some. The sample carries tens of thousands of clones, more than 80% recorded once. This receptor was obtained from an adult with an advanced solid tumor such as melanoma, head and neck, liver or kidney cancer. The rearrangement uses TRBV6-1 and TRBJ1-5; 9 bases are a match to TRBD1. The sequencing here drew on CD4+ or CD8+ T cells sorted from blood, taken in a trial of the OX40 agonist ivuxolimab. The CDR3 sequence: CASSEGTGDNQPQHF. DNA of the CDR3: TGTGCCAGCAGTGAAGGGACAGGGGACAATCAGCCCCAGCATTTT.